This TCR beta chain was documented in a study of neurological immune-mediated disorders (dated by TCRdb to about 2019). In terms of the full investigation: Among the 35 or so multiple sclerosis patients, relapsing-remitting MS was present in some 31 and secondary progressive MS was present in 3. The study compared peripheral blood TCR-beta repertoires of HTLV-I-associated myelopathy (HAM/TSP) patients, multiple sclerosis patients and healthy controls using UMI-based sequencing. Longitudinal samples, technical triplicates and paired sorted CD4+ and CD8+ T-cell subsets, alongside PBMC samples, were included among the roughly 100 TCR-beta libraries. The cohort was made up of 68 subjects, consisting of roughly 14 HAM/TSP patients, around 35 multiple sclerosis patients and around 20 healthy controls. Longitudinal HAM/TSP and healthy donors had 3 time-points each (3-40 month intervals).

The study at large found these results: The MS cluster was not associated with any clinical or MRI features, and the authors stated that larger cohorts are needed. The highest TCR clonal expansion was observed in HAM/TSP patients, whereas the lowest was observed in MS patients, even when compared with healthy controls. Expanded clones from different subjects shared no identical CDR3 amino acid sequences, which suggests that TCR-beta repertoires were private in all groups. Repertoires from 18 of 34 MS patients were grouped by phylogenetic analysis into a cluster of related CDR3 sequences, suggesting a possible repertoire-level signature.

From the cysteine through the phenylalanine, the CDR3 covers 15 amino acids. Just CDR3 DNA is preserved here, 45 bases in frame from base 1. CDR1 and CDR2, looked up from the germline V gene, are KGHSH and LQKENI. Deletion took 0 bases off V and 0 bases off J, with a span of 6 bases between the germline ends. This clonotype was observed a few times. This receptor's antigen is unknown. No much larger clonotype is one base removed from it; base qualities were not supplied. cDNA was synthesized by template-switch 5'RACE using a primer with a 10-nucleotide random unique molecular identifier that tagged each TCR transcript. Every sequencing run covered 15-18 subjects and yielded more than 200 million TCR-beta sequences. The RNeasy kit was used for extraction of total RNA. The KAPA Real-time Library Amplification kit was used to amplify TCR-beta VDJ regions with primers for the TCR constant region and the 5'RACE anchor. A first PCR added sample indexes and Illumina adaptors, after which a second PCR increased the library yield. After Ampure bead purification, the roughly 650 bp TCR product was size-selected on a 2% E-gel SizeSelection system. Before pooling, libraries had their quality checked on a Bioanalyzer, their concentration measured with Qubit, and their quantity determined with the Kapa Library Quantification kit. An Illumina HiSeq 2500 sequenced the libraries paired-end 2 x 150 bp. To increase sequence diversity, roughly 24-32% phiX was spiked into each library pool. On the study's bioinformatics: Quality-filtered reads were processed with the UMI-based MiGEC pipeline, and over 80% of raw TCR sequences were removed by the MiGEC pipeline during error correction. VDJ genes were aligned to IMGT germline references, and clonotypes were defined by unique CDR3 amino acid sequence plus V-J genes. Clonal expansion, Shannon diversity, and CDR3 relatedness (CalcPairwiseDistances, ClusterSamples) were evaluated with VDJtools, and phylogenetic trees were built with CLCbio workbench. Expanded clones were defined as having at least 8 unique UMIs, based on coefficient-of-variation modelling across technical triplicates. TCRdb itself trimmed the public reads at Q25 with fastp, ran MiXCR and retained productive beta chains. Every entry covers one CDR3 protein and lists the most common genes and DNA from its rows. Here the V and J calls rest on TCRdb's processing, not on the authors' analysis. Present in this sample are 65,000 to 85,000 distinct CDR3 sequences, 4.5% to 7.5% of which were seen just once. Of the sample, 7.9% falls within the top ten clones.

The time point label for this specimen denotes: longitudinal time-point 2. Libraries from unsorted PBMCs were made from 2 million PBMCs kept in RNAlater at -80 degrees C until RNA extraction. Multiple sclerosis patients were enrolled in a US clinical protocol evaluating disease progression by magnetic resonance imaging. Peripheral blood was subjected to Ficoll-Hypaque density gradient centrifugation to isolate PBMCs, which were then cryopreserved in liquid nitrogen. The clonotype comes from a woman between 55 and 75 years old with multiple sclerosis. The V gene is TRBV18 and the J gene is TRBJ1-5; confidence is insufficient to name the D gene. The sequenced material came from PBMCs. The nucleotide sequence is given as TGTGCCAGCTCACCACCGAGAAATAGCAATCAGCCCCAGCATTTT. It translates to CASSPPRNSNQPQHF.